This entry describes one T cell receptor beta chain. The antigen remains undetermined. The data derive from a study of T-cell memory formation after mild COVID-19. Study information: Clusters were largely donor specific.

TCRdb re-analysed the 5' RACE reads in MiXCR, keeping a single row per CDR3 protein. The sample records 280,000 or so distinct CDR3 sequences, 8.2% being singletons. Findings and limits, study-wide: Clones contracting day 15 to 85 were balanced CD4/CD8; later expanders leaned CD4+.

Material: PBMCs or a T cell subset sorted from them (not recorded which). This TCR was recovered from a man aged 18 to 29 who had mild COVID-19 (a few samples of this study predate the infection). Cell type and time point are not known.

CDR3 DNA sequence: TGTGCCAGCAGCTTAGATCACCAAAGGGACATGAACACCGGGGAGCTGTTTTTT. This translates into CASSLDHQRDMNTGELFF. This chain joins TRBV11-2 and TRBJ2-2, with D possibly TRBD1 on 6 matching bases. Germline V CDR1 and CDR2: SGHAT, FQNNGV. Trimming stripped 0 bases from V and 1 base from J, with 15 bases between. The CDR3 length is 18 residues.